Only a few counts were recorded for the clone carrying this TCR beta chain. TCRdb called the 5' RACE reads again in MiXCR, with one record for every CDR3 protein. The table includes some 900,000 distinct CDR3 sequences, 10% to 15% detected once. These data are taken from a study of identical twins. The germline gives CDR1 DFQATT, CDR2 SNEGSKA (reference sequence). The CDR3 is made up of 14 amino acids. The data also belong to a second study, concerning yellow fever vaccine responses in identical twins.

This TCR was sampled from a woman younger than 30 in good health. The chain combines TRBV20-1 with TRBJ2-4; 13 nucleotides line up with TRBD2. The sample consisted of PBMCs. CDR3 amino acids: CGTSGEIAKNIQYF. CDR3 nucleotides: TGCGGGACTAGCGGGGAAATAGCCAAAAACATTCAGTACTTC.